The text below deals with one TCR beta chain. Its antigen remains unidentified. Profiling relied on immunoSEQ multiplex PCR, and the TCRdb table lists in-frame clones only, not all of them. The sample carries about 23,000 clones, roughly 68% recorded once. This specimen belongs to a study of cytotoxic CD8 clonotypes in ibrutinib-treated CLL. About the research overall: Partial response was seen in approximately 24 patients and complete response in 2; after median around six years, around 15 stayed remitted, about twelve progressed. Specimens for response were gathered following a median 12 months of therapy, spanning 6 to 36. Study results and limitations: Clonotypes that were public were uncommon, and they contracted or stayed stable on treatment.

This CDR3 comprises 16 residues. V lost 5 bases and J lost 0, with 14 bases in between. CDR1 SGHVS and CDR2 FQNEAQ come from the germline V gene. The source of this sequence is a human donor with chronic lymphocytic leukemia. The rearrangement links TRBV7-8 to TRBJ1-3; D remains unclear. The input for sequencing was PBMCs, taken after 24 months of ibrutinib treatment. CDR3 nucleotide sequence: TGTGCCAGCAGCCCCTCACTCCAGAGCTCTGGAAACACCATATATTTT. Its translation is CASSPSLQSSGNTIYF.